Following are 6 T cell receptor beta chains from one sample sequenced in a study of cytomegalovirus exposure and HLA in healthy donors. The PCR was carried out with 60 Vbeta primers and 13 Jbeta primers. Data came from immunoSEQ multiplex PCR; TCRdb stores just in-frame clones and leaves some out. The sample has approximately 140,000 clones, about 85% seen once. The source material was PBMCs. The receptor set was obtained from a boy aged 5-17 years in good health and CMV-seronegative.

The chain joins TRBV7-3 to TRBJ2-1; the match to TRBD2 covers 9 bases. This CDR3 has 17 residues. The germline V gene encodes CDR1 SGHTA and CDR2 FQGTGA. Trimming cost V 5 bases and J 2 bases; bases outside gene matches: 10. Here the CDR3 DNA reads TGTGCCAGCAGCGAAAGGGGTACTAGCGGGCCCTACAATGAGCAGTTCTTC. This translates into CASSERGTSGPYNEQFF. Full variable domain (rest looked up from reference TRBV7-3 and TRBJ2-1): GAGVSQTPSNKVTEKGKYVELRCDPISGHTALYWYRQSLGQGPEFLIYFQGTGAADDSGLPNDRFFAVRPEGSVSTLKIQRTERGDSAVYLCASSERGTSGPYNEQFFGPGTRLTVL.

For the CDR3, the DNA is TGCAGTGCCCCTGGACCCGGAGGACTGTTTTTT. Protein sequence: CSAPGPGGLFF. The chain combines TRBV20-1 with TRBJ2-2; TRBD2 is a possible D gene (5 bases). The germline CDR1 and CDR2 sequences are DFQATT and SNEGSKA (reference sequence). This CDR3 region has 11 residues. Trimming shortened V by 6 bases and J by 14 bases, and 16 bases separated the two germline ends.

The chain links TRBV5-4 to TRBJ2-3; 7 nucleotides match TRBD1. With V trimmed by 2 bases and J by 0 bases, 6 bases remained unmatched. The germline V gene encodes CDR1 SGHNT and CDR2 YYREEE (reference sequence). This CDR3 has 16 residues. The CDR3 reads CASSFGDSYSTDTQYF. Written as DNA, the CDR3 is TGTGCCAGCAGCTTTGGGGACAGCTATAGCACAGATACGCAGTATTTT. Supplemented by reference TRBV5-4 and TRBJ2-3, the full variable domain reads ETGVTQSPTHLIKTRGQQVTLRCSSQSGHNTVSWYQQALGQGPQFIFQYYREEENGRGNFPPRFSGLQFPNYSSELNVNALELDDSALYLCASSFGDSYSTDTQYFGPGTRLTVL.

This clone has more than one count but fewer than ten. Here the CDR3 reads CASSIRRDTEAFF. The CDR3 DNA follows: TGTGCCAGTAGTATTCGCAGGGATACTGAAGCTTTCTTT. This chain links TRBV19 with TRBJ1-1; D might be TRBD1 (5 bases). V gave up 3 bases and J gave up 5 bases, with 10 bases separating them. CDR3 size: 13 residues. Germline V gene sequence: CDR1 LNHDA, CDR2 SQIVND (reference sequence).

This clone was observed a single time. The chain employs TRBV21-1 and TRBJ1-6; TRBD1 reflects the table's D call only, with no check against the DNA. TRBV21-1 is reported as a pseudogene. The CDR3 is 15 residues long. DNA of the CDR3: TGTGCCAGCATTACAGGGGGCTCCTATAATTCACCCCTCCACTTT. This sequence encodes CASITGGSYNSPLHF.

The chain has TRBV6-1 and TRBJ1-5; D possibly corresponds to TRBD1 (5 bases). The CDR3 is 13 residues long. V was trimmed by 11 bases and J by 1 base, leaving 12 bases between them. Germline V lookup: CDR1 MNHNS, CDR2 SASEGT. The CDR3 sequence is CALTGGSNQPQHF. The DNA of the CDR3 is TGTGCCCTAACGGGGGGAAGCAATCAGCCCCAGCATTTT.